The 25 T cell receptor beta chains in this list originate from one sample, sequenced in a study of T cells in Graves' hyperthyroidism and ophthalmopathy (dated by TCRdb to between 2019 and 2020). Libraries were constructed by multiplex PCR. TCRdb shows the sequencer as Illumina HiSeq 2000. Amplification of TCR beta CDR3 regions was carried out from RNA transcripts. The first round of RT-PCR for the TCR CDR3 was performed with the HTBI primer set and the Qiagen OneStep RT-PCR kit. Through fastp at Q25 and MiXCR, TCRdb rebuilt clones from the public reads, retaining in-frame beta chains. Entries that share a CDR3 protein sequence are merged under the most common genes and DNA. The sample table shows approximately 720,000 distinct CDR3 sequences, and over 15% are seen once. The ten biggest clones cover roughly 17% of the sample. The material sequenced was blood. These TCRs come from a woman between 50 and 59 years old with Graves' hyperthyroidism that later progressed to Graves' ophthalmopathy.

The V call is TRBV27, the J call TRBJ2-1; the match to TRBD2 covers 8 bases. J was trimmed by 3 bases and V by 5 bases; bases with no gene match: 6. This CDR3 comprises 15 residues. Germline assignment: CDR1 MNHEY and CDR2 SMNVEV (reference sequence). The chain's CDR3 is CASSRGGAHYNEQFF. CDR3 DNA sequence: TGTGCCAGCAGTCGGGGGGGAGCCCACTACAATGAGCAGTTCTTC.

This clonotype was counted ten times or more. The chain carries TRBV7-6 and TRBJ2-3; TRBD1 matches 11 bases. V lost 3 bases to trimming and J lost 6 bases; unmatched junction nucleotides: 8. The length of the CDR3 is 16 residues. Germline V gene lookup returns CDR1 SGHVS and CDR2 FNYEAQ. This CDR3 reads CASSLTGQGAMDTQYF. CDR3 coding DNA: TGTGCCAGCAGCTTGACTGGACAGGGGGCGATGGATACGCAGTATTTT.

This clonotype showed up just a few times. The chain carries TRBV19 and TRBJ1-4; TRBD1 agrees at 8 bases. V trimming: 7 bases; J trimming: 5 bases; junction bases outside the gene matches: 6. This CDR3 has 14 amino acids. In germline, CDR1 is LNHDA, CDR2 SQIVND (reference sequence). In nucleotides, the CDR3 is TGTGCCAGTACCCAGGACAGGGTCAATGAAAAACTGTTTTTT. Translation: CASTQDRVNEKLFF.

This clonotype showed up just a few times. The chain has TRBV27 and TRBJ1-2; 8 nucleotides agree with TRBD1. With 6 bases clipped from V and 3 bases from J, the junction kept 6 bases outside the gene matches. The CDR3 extends over 14 amino acids. Per germline, CDR1 MNHEY and CDR2 SMNVEV (reference sequence). The CDR3 is CASRPTGAYYGYTF. The CDR3, as DNA: TGTGCCAGCAGACCGACAGGGGCCTACTATGGCTACACCTTC.

This clonotype occurred many times. This chain links TRBV20-1 with TRBJ1-1; D remains ambiguous. Trimming took 5 bases from V and 0 from J, leaving 13 bases between them. This CDR3 is built from 14 residues. Germline CDR1 and CDR2: DFQATT and SNEGSKA (reference sequence). The CDR3 nucleotides are TGCAGTGCTTCCGCAGGAGCTATGAACACTGAAGCTTTCTTT. Its translation is CSASAGAMNTEAFF.

V usage is TRBV25-1 and J usage is TRBJ2-5; D is uncertain. The CDR3 is 14 residues long. CDR1 and CDR2 (germline): MGHDK, SYGVNS. Trimming pared 1 base from V and 10 bases from J, leaving 16 bases between. CDR3 sequence reads: CASSEFKLRDVQYF. CDR3 DNA sequence: TGTGCCAGCAGTGAATTCAAACTCCGAGATGTCCAGTACTTC.

In this sample, this clonotype turned up a few times. The rearrangement links TRBV2 to TRBJ1-4; 8 positions agree with TRBD1. V dropped 5 bases and J dropped 7; count of bases not matched to a gene: 9. CDR3 length: 15 amino acids. Germline lookup yields CDR1 SNHLY and CDR2 FYNNEI. The CDR3 protein is CASSPEQGVSEKLFF. The CDR3 DNA sequence: TGTGCCAGCAGTCCAGAACAGGGGGTTAGTGAAAAACTGTTTTTT.

V and J are TRBV3-1 and TRBJ1-5, with 9 positions matching TRBD1. Germline V gene sequence: CDR1 LGHDT, CDR2 YNNKEL (reference sequence). J lost 0 bases, V lost 5 bases, and 8 bases had no gene match. The CDR3 consists of 17 residues. CDR3 protein: CASSKGTGYNSNQPQHF. In DNA form, the CDR3 reads TGTGCCAGCAGCAAGGGGACAGGGTATAATAGCAATCAGCCCCAGCATTTT.

This clonotype was seen at least ten times. The genes are TRBV3-1 and TRBJ1-6; the D is unclear. The CDR3 has 12 residues. CDR1 LGHDT and CDR2 YNNKEL come from the germline V gene (reference sequence). The V gene lost 5 bases and the J gene lost 17 bases, with 16 bases spanning the gap. This CDR3 reads CASSLVPGGVHF. Written as DNA, the CDR3 is TGTGCCAGCAGCTTAGTCCCGGGCGGAGTCCACTTT. The full variable domain, in which reference TRBV3-1 and TRBJ1-6 provide the parts outside the CDR3, is DTAVSQTPKYLVTQMGNDKSIKCEQNLGHDTMYWYKQDSKKFLKIMFSYNNKELIINETVPNRFSPKSPDKAHLNLHINSLELGDSAVYFCASSLVPGGVHFGNGTRLTVT.

This chain uses TRBV19 with TRBJ2-7; a weak D match, TRBD1 (5 bases). The CDR3 runs 16 residues. Germline CDR1 reads LNHDA; CDR2 reads SQIVND (reference sequence). Trimming left V 2 bases short and J 1 base short, with 15 bases between. CDR3 in amino acids: CASSIRKGRISYEQYF. CDR3 coding DNA: TGTGCCAGTAGTATACGGAAGGGGCGGATATCCTACGAGCAGTACTTC.

V usage is TRBV6-5 and J usage is TRBJ1-2; TRBD1 agrees at 9 bases. V was clipped by 4 bases and J by 8 bases; unmatched bases: 8. This CDR3 is 14 amino acids long. The germline V gene has CDR1 MNHEY and CDR2 SVGAGI. The CDR3 is CASSSLDRGGGYTF. The DNA of the CDR3 is TGTGCCAGCAGTTCCCTTGACAGGGGGGGAGGCTACACCTTC.

V usage is TRBV6-2 or TRBV6-3 and J usage is TRBJ1-1; the D is unclear. Trimming took off 2 bases at V and 5 bases at J, with 9 bases between the two ends. CDR1 MNHEY and CDR2 SVGEGT come from the germline V gene. The CDR3 extends over 13 amino acids. Written as DNA, the CDR3 is TGTGCCAGCAGTTACGGAGCGAGGACTGAAGCTTTCTTT. Amino acids: CASSYGARTEAFF.

This clonotype was found many times. The gene calls are TRBV12-3 or TRBV12-4 and TRBJ1-1, with TRBD1 matching over 7 bases. V lost 7 bases, J lost 3 bases, and 11 bases stayed unmatched. The CDR3 extends over 15 amino acids. CDR3 DNA sequence: TGTGCCAGCACCTGGAGCAGGGGGATTGACACTGAAGCTTTCTTT. This translates into CASTWSRGIDTEAFF.

The rearrangement links TRBV19 to TRBJ1-2; no reliable D call. This CDR3 has 13 amino acids. Trimming removed 3 bases at V and 6 bases at J, with 11 bases between. Looked up from germline, CDR1 is LNHDA and CDR2 is SQIVND (reference sequence). Here the CDR3 reads CASSMDRQDGYTF. In DNA, the CDR3 is TGTGCCAGTAGTATGGACCGGCAGGATGGCTACACCTTC.

This clonotype appeared a few times. The chain couples TRBV6-1 to TRBJ2-7, with D tentatively TRBD1 or TRBD2 (5 bases each). The length of the CDR3 is 14 residues. Per germline, CDR1 MNHNS and CDR2 SASEGT. Trimming shortened V by 6 bases and J by 1 base, and 13 bases separated the two germline ends. The CDR3 loop reads CASRGPGPSYEQYF. The CDR3, as DNA: TGTGCCAGCAGAGGACCGGGACCGTCCTACGAGCAGTACTTC.

V and J are TRBV12-3 or TRBV12-4 and TRBJ1-5, with 8 positions matching TRBD1. The CDR3 consists of 15 residues. With 6 bases clipped from V and 3 bases from J, the junction kept 7 bases outside the gene matches. For the CDR3, the DNA is TGTGCCAGCAGCCCGGGACAGGCCTACAATCAGCCCCAGCATTTT. This gives the protein CASSPGQAYNQPQHF.

As regards this clonotype: A read error may produce the germline difference seen at one junction end. The rearrangement joins TRBV18 to TRBJ1-1; D uncertain. The CDR3 extends over 13 amino acids. Looked up from germline, CDR1 is KGHSH and CDR2 is LQKENI. Here the CDR3 reads CAGSPKTNTEAFF. CDR3 in DNA: TGTGCCGGCTCACCTAAGACGAACACTGAAGCTTTCTTT.

This clonotype came up many times. The chain recombines TRBV12-3 or TRBV12-4 with TRBJ2-1, with TRBD2 matching over 12 bases. V gave up 2 bases and J gave up 6 bases; unmatched junction bases: 2. This CDR3 is 15 amino acids long. CDR3 bases: TGTGCCAGCAGTTTAACTAGCGGGGGGTTCAATGAGCAGTTCTTC. Protein sequence: CASSLTSGGFNEQFF.

V is TRBV20-1 and J is TRBJ2-3; the match to TRBD2 covers 10 bases. Germline trimming cut 0 bases from V and 4 bases from J; bases unmatched to any gene: 4. This CDR3 region has 15 residues. Germline-derived CDR1 and CDR2 are DFQATT and SNEGSKA (reference sequence). The chain's CDR3 is CSARDRAGGPDTQYF. CDR3 in DNA: TGCAGTGCTAGAGATCGAGCGGGGGGGCCAGATACGCAGTATTTT.

This clonotype was counted at least ten times. The chain couples TRBV3-1 to TRBJ1-2; 9 bases map to TRBD1. Germline V lookup: CDR1 LGHDT, CDR2 YNNKEL (reference sequence). The CDR3 is 19 amino acids. V lost 0 bases to trimming and J lost 4 bases; unmatched junction nucleotides: 15. The chain's CDR3 is CASSQEYGRGTGLGYGYTF. Here the CDR3 DNA reads TGTGCCAGCAGCCAAGAATACGGTCGAGGGACAGGGCTCGGCTATGGCTACACCTTC.

The J gene is TRBJ2-1, the V gene TRBV24-1; either TRBD1 or TRBD2 may fit D (5 bases each). The V gene's germline CDR1 is KGHDR and CDR2 SFDVKD. V was trimmed by 0 bases and J by 4 bases, leaving 15 bases between them. The CDR3 is 17 amino acids. DNA of the CDR3: TGTGCCACCAGTGATTTGCCCGCAGGGAGTAAATACAATGAGCAGTTCTTC. Protein: CATSDLPAGSKYNEQFF.

The table lists this clonotype with many counts. The chain employs TRBV30 and TRBJ2-5; D is ambiguous. Germline V lookup: CDR1 GTSNPN, CDR2 SVGIG (reference sequence). The V end was cut by 0 bases, the J end by 5 bases, with 10 bases between. The CDR3 sequence is 13 residues long. The CDR3 loop is CAWSVGYRETQYF. DNA for the CDR3: TGTGCCTGGAGTGTAGGGTATCGGGAGACCCAGTACTTC. Drawing the rest from reference TRBV30 and TRBJ2-5, the complete variable domain is SQTIHQWPATLVQPVGSPLSLECTVEGTSNPNLYWYRQAAGRGLQLLFYSVGIGQISSEVPQNLSASRPQDRQFILSSKKLLLSDSGFYLCAWSVGYRETQYFGPGTRLLVL.

This clonotype was detected ten times or more. The rearrangement uses TRBV12-3 or TRBV12-4 and TRBJ1-2; a weak D match, TRBD1 (5 bases). This CDR3 region has 11 residues. V was pared by 6 bases and J by 7 bases, with 9 bases between. This CDR3 reads CASSSGSGYTF. The CDR3, as DNA: TGTGCCAGCAGCTCAGGGTCTGGCTACACCTTC.

The V gene is TRBV20-1, the J gene TRBJ1-1; D is perhaps TRBD1 (6 bases). V lost 3 bases and J 6 bases, leaving 17 bases between the germline ends. The CDR3 length is 14 residues. Germline assignment: CDR1 DFQATT and CDR2 SNEGSKA (reference sequence). The CDR3 region has the DNA TGCAGTGCTAGCCGGACAGCCCGAAGGTCTGAAGCTTTCTTT. Translation: CSASRTARRSEAFF.

The chain carries TRBV20-1 and TRBJ1-1; D is undetermined. V was clipped by 0 bases and J by 0 bases, with 8 bases between them. Germline CDR1 and CDR2: DFQATT and SNEGSKA (reference sequence). The CDR3 runs 14 residues. CDR3 region: CSARDLGLNTEAFF. The CDR3 nucleotides are TGCAGTGCTAGAGATCTGGGATTGAACACTGAAGCTTTCTTT.